This T cell receptor (beta chain) was found in a study of cytomegalovirus exposure and HLA in healthy donors. General study points: HLA-A and HLA-B allele assignments for most subjects were reportedly predicted accurately using TCR beta sequences.

The PCR used 60 Vbeta and 13 Jbeta primers. Sequencing was performed with immunoSEQ multiplex PCR; in TCRdb, only in-frame clones are kept and a portion is missing. The data contain about 130,000 clones, 65% to 90% of them singletons. V was clipped by 2 bases and J by 4 bases; unmatched bases: 4. The CDR3 runs 15 residues. CDR1 SGHDT and CDR2 YYEEEE come from the germline V gene. As for this clone: Its antigen is still unknown.

The sample comprised PBMCs. The TCR originated in a girl aged 2 to 9 in good health and CMV-seronegative. This chain connects TRBV5-6 to TRBJ2-7; 12 bases align to TRBD1. CDR3 nucleotide sequence: TGTGCCAGCAGCTTCGGGACAGGGGGCGGATACGAGCAGTACTTC. The encoded protein is CASSFGTGGGYEQYF.